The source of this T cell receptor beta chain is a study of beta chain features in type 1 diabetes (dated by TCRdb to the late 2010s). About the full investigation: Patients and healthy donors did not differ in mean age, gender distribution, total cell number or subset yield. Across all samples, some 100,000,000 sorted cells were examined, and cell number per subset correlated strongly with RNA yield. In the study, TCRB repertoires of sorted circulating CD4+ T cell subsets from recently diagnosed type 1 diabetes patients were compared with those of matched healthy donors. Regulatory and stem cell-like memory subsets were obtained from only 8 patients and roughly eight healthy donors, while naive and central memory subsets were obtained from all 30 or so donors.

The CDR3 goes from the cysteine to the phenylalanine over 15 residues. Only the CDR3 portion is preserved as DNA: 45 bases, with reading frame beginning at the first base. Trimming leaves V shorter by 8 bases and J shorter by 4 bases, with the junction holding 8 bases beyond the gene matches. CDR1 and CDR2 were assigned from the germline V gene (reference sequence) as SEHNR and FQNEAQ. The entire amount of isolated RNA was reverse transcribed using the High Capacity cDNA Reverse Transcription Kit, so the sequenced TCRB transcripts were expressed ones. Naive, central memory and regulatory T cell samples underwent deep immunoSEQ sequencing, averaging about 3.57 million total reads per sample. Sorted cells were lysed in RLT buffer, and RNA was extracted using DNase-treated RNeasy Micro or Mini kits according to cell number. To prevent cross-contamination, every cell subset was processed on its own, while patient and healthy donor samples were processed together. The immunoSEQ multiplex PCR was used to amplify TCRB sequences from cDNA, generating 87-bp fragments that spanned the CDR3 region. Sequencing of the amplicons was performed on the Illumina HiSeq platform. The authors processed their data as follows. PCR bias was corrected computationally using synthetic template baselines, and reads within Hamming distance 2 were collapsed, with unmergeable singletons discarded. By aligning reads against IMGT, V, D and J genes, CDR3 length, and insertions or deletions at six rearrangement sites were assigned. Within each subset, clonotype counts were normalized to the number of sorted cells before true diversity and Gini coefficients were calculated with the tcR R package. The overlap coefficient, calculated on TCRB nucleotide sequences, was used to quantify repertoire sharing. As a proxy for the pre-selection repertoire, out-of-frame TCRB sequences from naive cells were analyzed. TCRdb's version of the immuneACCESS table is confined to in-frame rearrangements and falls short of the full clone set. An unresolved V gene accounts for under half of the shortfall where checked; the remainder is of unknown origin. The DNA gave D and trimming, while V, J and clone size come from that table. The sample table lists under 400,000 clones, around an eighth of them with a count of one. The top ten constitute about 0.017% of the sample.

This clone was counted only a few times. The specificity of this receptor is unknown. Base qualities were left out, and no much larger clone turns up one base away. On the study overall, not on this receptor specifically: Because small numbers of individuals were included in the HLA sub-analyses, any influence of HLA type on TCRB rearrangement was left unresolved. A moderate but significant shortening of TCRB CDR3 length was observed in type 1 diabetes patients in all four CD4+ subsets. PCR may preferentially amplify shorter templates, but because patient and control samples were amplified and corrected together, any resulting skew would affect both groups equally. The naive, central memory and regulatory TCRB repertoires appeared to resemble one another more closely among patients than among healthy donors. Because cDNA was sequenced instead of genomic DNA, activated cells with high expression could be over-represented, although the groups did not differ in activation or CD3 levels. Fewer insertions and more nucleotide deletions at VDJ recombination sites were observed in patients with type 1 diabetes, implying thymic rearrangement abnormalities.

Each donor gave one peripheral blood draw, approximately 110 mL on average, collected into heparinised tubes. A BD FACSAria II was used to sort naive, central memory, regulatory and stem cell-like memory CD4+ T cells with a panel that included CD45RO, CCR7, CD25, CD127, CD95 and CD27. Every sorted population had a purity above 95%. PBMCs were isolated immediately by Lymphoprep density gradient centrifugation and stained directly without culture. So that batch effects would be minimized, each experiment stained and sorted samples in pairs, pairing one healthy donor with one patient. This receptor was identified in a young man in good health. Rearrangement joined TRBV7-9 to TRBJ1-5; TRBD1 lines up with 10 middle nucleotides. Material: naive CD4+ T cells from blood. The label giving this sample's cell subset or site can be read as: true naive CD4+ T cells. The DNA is TGTGCCAGCGGAGCTGGGACAGGGGTAAATCAGCCCCAGCATTTT. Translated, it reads CASGAGTGVNQPQHF.